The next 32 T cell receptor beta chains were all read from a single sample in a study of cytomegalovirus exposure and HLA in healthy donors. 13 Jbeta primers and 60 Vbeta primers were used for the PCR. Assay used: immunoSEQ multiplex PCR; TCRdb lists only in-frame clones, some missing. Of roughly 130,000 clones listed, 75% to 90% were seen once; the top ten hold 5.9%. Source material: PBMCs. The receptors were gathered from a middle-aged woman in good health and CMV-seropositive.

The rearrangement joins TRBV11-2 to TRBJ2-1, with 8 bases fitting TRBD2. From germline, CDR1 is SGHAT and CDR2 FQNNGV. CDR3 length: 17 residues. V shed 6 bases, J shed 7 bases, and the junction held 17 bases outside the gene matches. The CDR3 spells CASSLVRPVGGRNEQFF. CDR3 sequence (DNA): TGTGCCAGCAGTCTAGTCCGGCCCGTTGGCGGGAGGAATGAGCAGTTCTTC. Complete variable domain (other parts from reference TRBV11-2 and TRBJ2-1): EAGVAQSPRYKIIEKRQSVAFWCNPISGHATLYWYQQILGQGPKLLIQFQNNGVVDDSQLPKDRFSAERLKGVDSTLKIQPAKLEDSAVYLCASSLVRPVGGRNEQFFGPGTRLTVL.

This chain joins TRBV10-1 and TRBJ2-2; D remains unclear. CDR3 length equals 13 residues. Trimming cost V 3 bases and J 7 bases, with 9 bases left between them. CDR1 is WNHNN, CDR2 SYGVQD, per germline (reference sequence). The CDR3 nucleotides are TGCGCCAGCAGTGATGAGGTTGGCGGGGAGCTGTTTTTT. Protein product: CASSDEVGGELFF.

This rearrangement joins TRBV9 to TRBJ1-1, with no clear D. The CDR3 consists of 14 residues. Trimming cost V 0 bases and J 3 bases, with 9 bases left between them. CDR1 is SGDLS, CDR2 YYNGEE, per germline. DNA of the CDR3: TGTGCCAGCAGCGTAGTGCGGGAATACACTGAAGCTTTCTTT. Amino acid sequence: CASSVVREYTEAFF.

For the CDR3, the DNA is TGCGCCAGCAGGGACCACAGGACCTACGAGCAGTACTTC. This sequence encodes CASRDHRTYEQYF. The chain carries TRBV5-1 and TRBJ2-7; maybe TRBD1 (5 bases). Trimming took off 5 bases at V and 2 bases at J, with 11 bases between the two ends. The CDR3 runs to 13 residues. Per the germline V gene, CDR1 is SGHRS and CDR2 is YFSETQ.

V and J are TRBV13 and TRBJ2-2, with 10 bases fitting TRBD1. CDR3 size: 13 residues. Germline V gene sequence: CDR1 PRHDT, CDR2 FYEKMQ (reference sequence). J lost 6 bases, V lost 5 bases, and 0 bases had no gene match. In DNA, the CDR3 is TGTGCCAGCAGCGGACAGGGGGCCGGGGAGCTGTTTTTT. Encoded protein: CASSGQGAGELFF.

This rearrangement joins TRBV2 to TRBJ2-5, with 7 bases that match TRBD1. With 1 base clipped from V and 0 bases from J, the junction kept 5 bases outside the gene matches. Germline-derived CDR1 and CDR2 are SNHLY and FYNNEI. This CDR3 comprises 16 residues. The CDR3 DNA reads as TGTGCCAGCAGTGAAGTTCAGGGGGAACACCAAGAGACCCAGTACTTC. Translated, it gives CASSEVQGEHQETQYF.

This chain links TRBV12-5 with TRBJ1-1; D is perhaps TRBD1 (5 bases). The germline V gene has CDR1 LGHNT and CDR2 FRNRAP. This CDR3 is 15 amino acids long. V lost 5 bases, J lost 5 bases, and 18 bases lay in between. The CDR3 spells CASGLREGLSTEAFF. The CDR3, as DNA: TGTGCTAGTGGTCTACGGGAGGGGTTGAGTACTGAAGCTTTCTTT.

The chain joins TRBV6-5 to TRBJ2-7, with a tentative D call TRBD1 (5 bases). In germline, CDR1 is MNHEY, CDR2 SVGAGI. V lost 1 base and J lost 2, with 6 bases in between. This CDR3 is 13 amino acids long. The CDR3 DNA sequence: TGTGCCAGCAGTTACTTGGGGCCCTACGAGCAGTACTTC. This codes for CASSYLGPYEQYF.

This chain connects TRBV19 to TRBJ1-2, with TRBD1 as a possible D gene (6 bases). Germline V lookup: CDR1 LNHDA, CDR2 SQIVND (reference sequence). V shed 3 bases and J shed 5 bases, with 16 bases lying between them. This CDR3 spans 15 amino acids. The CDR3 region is CASSILGGAPYGYTF. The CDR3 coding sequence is TGTGCCAGTAGTATTCTAGGGGGGGCGCCGTATGGCTACACCTTC.

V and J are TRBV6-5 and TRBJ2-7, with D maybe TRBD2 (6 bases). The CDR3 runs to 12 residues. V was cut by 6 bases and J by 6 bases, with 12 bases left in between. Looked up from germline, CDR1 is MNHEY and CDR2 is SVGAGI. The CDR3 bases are TGTGCCAGCAGGCGACTAGTAGGCGAGCAGTACTTC. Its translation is CASRRLVGEQYF.

The CDR3 protein is CASSSGQGGEQYF. The CDR3 DNA follows: TGTGCCAGCAGCTCGGGACAGGGGGGGGAGCAGTACTTC. The chain couples TRBV7-3 to TRBJ2-7, with TRBD1 matching over 11 bases. The CDR3 extends over 13 amino acids. The V and J ends lost 4 bases and 7 bases, in that order; junction bases with no gene match: 3. CDR1 SGHTA and CDR2 FQGTGA come from the germline V gene.

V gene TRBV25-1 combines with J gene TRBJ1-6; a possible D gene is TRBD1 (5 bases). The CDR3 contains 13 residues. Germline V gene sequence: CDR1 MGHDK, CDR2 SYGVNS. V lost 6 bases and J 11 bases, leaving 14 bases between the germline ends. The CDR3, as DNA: TGTGCCAGCAGGGGGGGGGTTAGGACACCCCTCCACTTT. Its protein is CASRGGVRTPLHF.

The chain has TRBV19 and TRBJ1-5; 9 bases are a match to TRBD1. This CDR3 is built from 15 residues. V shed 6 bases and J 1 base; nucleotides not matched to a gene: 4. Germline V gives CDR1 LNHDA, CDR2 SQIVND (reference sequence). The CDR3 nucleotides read TGTGCCAGTAGCTCACAGGGGGCGAGCAATCAGCCCCAGCATTTT. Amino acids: CASSSQGASNQPQHF. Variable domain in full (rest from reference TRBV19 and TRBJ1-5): DGGITQSPKYLFRKEGQNVTLSCEQNLNHDAMYWYRQDPGQGLRLIYYSQIVNDFQKGDIAEGYSVSREKKESFPLTVTSAQKNPTAFYLCASSSQGASNQPQHFGDGTRLSIL.

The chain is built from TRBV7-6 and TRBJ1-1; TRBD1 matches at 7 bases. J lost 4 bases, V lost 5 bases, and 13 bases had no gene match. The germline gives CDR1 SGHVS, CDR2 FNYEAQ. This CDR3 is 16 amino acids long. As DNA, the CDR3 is TGTGCCAGCAGCCCCTATGGGACAGTTGAACCCACTGAAGCTTTCTTT. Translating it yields CASSPYGTVEPTEAFF. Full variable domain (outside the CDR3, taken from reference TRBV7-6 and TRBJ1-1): GAGVSQSPRYKVTKRGQDVALRCDPISGHVSLYWYRQALGQGPEFLTYFNYEAQQDKSGLPNDRFSAERPEGSISTLTIQRTEQRDSAMYRCASSPYGTVEPTEAFFGQGTRLTVV.

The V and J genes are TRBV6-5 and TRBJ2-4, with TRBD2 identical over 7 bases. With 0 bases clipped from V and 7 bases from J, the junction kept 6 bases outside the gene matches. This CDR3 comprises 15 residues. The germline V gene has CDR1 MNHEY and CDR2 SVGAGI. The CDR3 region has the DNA TGTGCCAGCAGTTACTCGCCGGGGGGTGAGAACATTCAGTACTTC. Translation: CASSYSPGGENIQYF.

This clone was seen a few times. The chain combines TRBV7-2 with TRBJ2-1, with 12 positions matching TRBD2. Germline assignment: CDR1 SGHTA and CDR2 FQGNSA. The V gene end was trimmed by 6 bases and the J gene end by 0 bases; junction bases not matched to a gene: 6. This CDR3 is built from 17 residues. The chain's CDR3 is CASSRTSGTSSYNEQFF. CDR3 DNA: TGTGCCAGCAGTCGGACTAGCGGGACTAGCTCCTACAATGAGCAGTTCTTC. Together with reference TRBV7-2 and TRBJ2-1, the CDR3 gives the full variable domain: GAGVSQSPSNKVTEKGKDVELRCDPISGHTALYWYRQSLGQGLEFLIYFQGNSAPDKSGLPSDRFSAERTGGSVSTLTIQRTQQEDSAVYLCASSRTSGTSSYNEQFFGPGTRLTVL.

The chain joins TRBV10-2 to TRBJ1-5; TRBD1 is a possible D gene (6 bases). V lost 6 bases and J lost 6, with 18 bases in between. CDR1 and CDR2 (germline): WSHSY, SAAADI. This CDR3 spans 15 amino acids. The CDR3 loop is CASSAPGAPIQPQHF. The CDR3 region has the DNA TGCGCCAGCAGCGCCCCAGGGGCTCCGATTCAGCCCCAGCATTTT.

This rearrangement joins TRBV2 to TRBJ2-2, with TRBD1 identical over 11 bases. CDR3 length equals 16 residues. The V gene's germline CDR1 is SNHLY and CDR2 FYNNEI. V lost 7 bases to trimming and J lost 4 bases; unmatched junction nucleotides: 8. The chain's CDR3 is CASNGQGAQGTGELFF. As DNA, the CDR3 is TGTGCCAGCAACGGACAGGGGGCGCAGGGCACCGGGGAGCTGTTTTTT.

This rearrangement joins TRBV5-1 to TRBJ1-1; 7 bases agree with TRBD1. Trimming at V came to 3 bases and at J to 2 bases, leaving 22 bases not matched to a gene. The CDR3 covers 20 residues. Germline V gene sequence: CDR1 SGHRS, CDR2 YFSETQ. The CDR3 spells CASSSIQGSLRSGANTEAFF. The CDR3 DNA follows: TGCGCCAGCAGCTCAATACAGGGGTCCTTGCGTTCGGGGGCTAACACTGAAGCTTTCTTT.

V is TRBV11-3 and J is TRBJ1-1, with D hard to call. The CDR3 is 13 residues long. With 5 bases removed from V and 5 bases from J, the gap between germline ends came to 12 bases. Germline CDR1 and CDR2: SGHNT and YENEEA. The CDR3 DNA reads TGTGCCAGCAGCCCCCCCGGAGGGACTGAAGCTTTCTTT. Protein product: CASSPPGGTEAFF.

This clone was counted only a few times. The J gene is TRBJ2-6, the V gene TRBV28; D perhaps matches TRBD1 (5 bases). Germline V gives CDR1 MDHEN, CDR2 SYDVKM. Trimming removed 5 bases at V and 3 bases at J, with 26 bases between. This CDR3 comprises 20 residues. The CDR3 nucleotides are TGTGCCAGCAGTCCAAGGTATGGTCTCAGGGCGTCGTTTGGGGCCAACGTCCTGACTTTC. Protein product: CASSPRYGLRASFGANVLTF.

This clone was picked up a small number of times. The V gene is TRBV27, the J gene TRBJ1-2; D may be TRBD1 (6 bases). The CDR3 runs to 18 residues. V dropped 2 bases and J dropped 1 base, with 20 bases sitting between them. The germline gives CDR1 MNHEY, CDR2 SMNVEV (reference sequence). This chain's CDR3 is CASSLGPGGELGNYGYTF. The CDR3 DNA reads TGTGCCAGCAGTTTAGGTCCTGGGGGCGAGTTAGGTAACTATGGCTACACCTTC.

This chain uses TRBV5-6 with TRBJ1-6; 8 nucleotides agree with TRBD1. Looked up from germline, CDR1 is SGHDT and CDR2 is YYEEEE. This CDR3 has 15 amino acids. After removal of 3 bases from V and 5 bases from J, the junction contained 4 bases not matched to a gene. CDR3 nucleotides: TGTGCCAGCAGCTACCCGACAGGGGATAATTCACCCCTCCACTTT. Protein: CASSYPTGDNSPLHF.

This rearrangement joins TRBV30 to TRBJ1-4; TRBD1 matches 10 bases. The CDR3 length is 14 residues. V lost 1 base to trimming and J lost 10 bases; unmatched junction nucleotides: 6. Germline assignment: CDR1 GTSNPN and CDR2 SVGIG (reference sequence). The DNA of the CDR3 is TGTGCCTGGAGTGCACTAAGGACAGGGGGAAAACTGTTTTTT. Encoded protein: CAWSALRTGGKLFF.

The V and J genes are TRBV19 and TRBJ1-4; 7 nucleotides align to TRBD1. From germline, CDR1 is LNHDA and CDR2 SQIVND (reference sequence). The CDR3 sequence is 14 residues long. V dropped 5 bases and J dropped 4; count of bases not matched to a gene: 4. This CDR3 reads CASSGPGGNEKLFF. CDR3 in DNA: TGTGCCAGTAGTGGGCCAGGGGGTAATGAAAAACTGTTTTTT.

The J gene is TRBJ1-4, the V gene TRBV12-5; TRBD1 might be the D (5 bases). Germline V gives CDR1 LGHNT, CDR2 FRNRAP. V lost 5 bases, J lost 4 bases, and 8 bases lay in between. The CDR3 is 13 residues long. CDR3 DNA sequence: TGTGCTAGTGGTGACAGCGTTAATGAAAAACTGTTTTTT. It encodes CASGDSVNEKLFF. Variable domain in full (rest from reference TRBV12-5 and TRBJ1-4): DARVTQTPRHKVTEMGQEVTMRCQPILGHNTVFWYRQTMMQGLELLAYFRNRAPLDDSGMPKDRFSAEMPDATLATLKIQPSEPRDSAVYFCASGDSVNEKLFFGSGTQLSVL.

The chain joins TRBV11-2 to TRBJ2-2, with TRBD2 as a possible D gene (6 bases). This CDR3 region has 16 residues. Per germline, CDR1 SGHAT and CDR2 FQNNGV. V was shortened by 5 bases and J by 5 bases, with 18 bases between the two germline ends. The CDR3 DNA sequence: TGTGCCAGCAGCCTTAGTGCCAATCGGGGGACCGGGGAGCTGTTTTTT. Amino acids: CASSLSANRGTGELFF.

The CDR3 region is CASSVQGGPFYEQYF. DNA for the CDR3: TGTGCCAGCAGCGTACAGGGAGGGCCGTTCTACGAGCAGTACTTC. This chain links TRBV9 with TRBJ2-7, with 7 bases lining up with TRBD2. The CDR3 runs 15 residues. Per germline, CDR1 SGDLS and CDR2 YYNGEE. V shed 1 base, J shed 3 bases, and the junction held 7 bases outside the gene matches.

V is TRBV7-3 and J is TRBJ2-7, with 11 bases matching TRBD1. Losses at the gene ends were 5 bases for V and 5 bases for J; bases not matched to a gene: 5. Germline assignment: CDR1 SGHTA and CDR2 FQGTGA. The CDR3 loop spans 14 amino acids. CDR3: CASSRTGGVNEQYF. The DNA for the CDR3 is TGTGCCAGCAGCCGGACAGGGGGCGTAAACGAGCAGTACTTC.

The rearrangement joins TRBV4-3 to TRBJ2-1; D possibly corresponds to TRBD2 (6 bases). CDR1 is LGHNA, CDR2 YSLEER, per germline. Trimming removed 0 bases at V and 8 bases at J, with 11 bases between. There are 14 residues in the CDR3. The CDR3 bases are TGCGCCAGCAGCCAAGATGGGCGGGATCATGAGCAGTTCTTC. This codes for CASSQDGRDHEQFF.

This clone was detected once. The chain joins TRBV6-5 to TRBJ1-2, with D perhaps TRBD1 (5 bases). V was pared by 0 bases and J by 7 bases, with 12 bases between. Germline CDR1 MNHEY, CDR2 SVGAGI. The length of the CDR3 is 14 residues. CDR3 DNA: TGTGCCAGCAGTTACTCGACCAGGGTGGGTGGCTACACCTTC. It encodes CASSYSTRVGGYTF.

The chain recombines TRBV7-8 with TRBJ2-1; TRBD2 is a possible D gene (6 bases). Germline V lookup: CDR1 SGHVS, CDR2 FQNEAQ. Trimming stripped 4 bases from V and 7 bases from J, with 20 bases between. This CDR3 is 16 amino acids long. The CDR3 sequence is CASSSAGWAGGNEQFF. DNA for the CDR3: TGTGCCAGCAGCTCCGCCGGGTGGGCCGGGGGTAATGAGCAGTTCTTC.